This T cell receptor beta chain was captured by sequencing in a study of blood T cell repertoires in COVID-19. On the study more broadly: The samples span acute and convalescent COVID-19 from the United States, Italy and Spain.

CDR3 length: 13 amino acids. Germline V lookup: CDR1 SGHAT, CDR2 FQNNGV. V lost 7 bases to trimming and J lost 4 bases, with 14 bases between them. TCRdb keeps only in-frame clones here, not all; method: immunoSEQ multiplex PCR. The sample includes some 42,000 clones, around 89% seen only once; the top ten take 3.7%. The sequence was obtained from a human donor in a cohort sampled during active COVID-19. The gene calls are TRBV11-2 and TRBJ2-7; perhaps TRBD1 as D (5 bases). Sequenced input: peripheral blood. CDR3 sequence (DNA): TGTGCCAGCACCCCCCCCGCAGGGTACGAGCAGTACTTC. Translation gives CASTPPAGYEQYF.